This record concerns one TCR beta chain sequence. The clone's antigen remains unknown. No much larger clone is present one base from it, and per-base qualities are unavailable. The data were taken from a study of blood T cell repertoires in COVID-19 (TCRdb year 2020). In the study overall: The collaborator samples originated in the United States, Italy and Spain and spanned the acute and convalescent phases of COVID-19. The material from the prospective study consisted of cDNA or gDNA derived from T cells, B-cell-depleted T cells, or PBMCs. The dataset comprised deeply sampled blood TCRbeta repertoires from subjects exposed to, actively infected with, or recovered from COVID-19. A freely available public database, intended as a resource for researchers studying the immune response to SARS-CoV-2, is where the repertoires were released. Samples were obtained from the ongoing ImmuneRACE study (first 160 participants) and from over a thousand subjects provided by 6 global collaborators. The sample metadata nearly always contained a de-identified subject ID, COVID-19 status, age in years and sex. HLA class I and class II types, where available, came from metadata supplied by the sample provider rather than from assay-based typing.

There are 15 amino acids in the CDR3, from cysteine to phenylalanine inclusive. CDR3 DNA only is kept here, 45 bases in frame from base 1. Trimming accounts for 6 bases at V and 5 bases at J, while the number of junction bases matched to no gene is 8. As encoded in the germline V gene, CDR1 is ENHRY while CDR2 is SYGVKD. What the research found in general, with its limitations: Clinical and demographic metadata were provided uncurated, with the amount varying by source and participant.

TCRbeta CDR3 regions were amplified from genomic DNA by means of the immunoSEQ Assay, a bias-controlled multiplex PCR. The authors' pipeline ran thus. Within the assay, amplification of reference gene primers was used to estimate how many nucleated cells each sample contained. Sequence reads were collapsed and filtered to measure the absolute abundance of every unique TCRbeta CDR3 rearrangement. For each sample, productive Simpson clonality was calculated as the square root of Simpson's diversity index across productive rearrangements. In TCRdb, the immuneACCESS table is reduced to in-frame sequences with V and J assigned. These tables do not hold every clone; where another copy was compared, an unresolved V gene accounts for under half, and the others remain unexplained. V and J calls and clone size are as listed in that table; D and trimming were resolved from the DNA. Present in this sample are 400,000 to 450,000 clones, approximately 88% of which were seen just once. The top ten clones comprise 10% to 15% of the sample.

At one collaborating source in Seattle, patients were enrolled during active infection and were followed longitudinally through the course of disease. Collaborating institutions collected whole blood in K2EDTA tubes following their own protocols. Collaborator samples were shipped for TCRbeta analysis as frozen whole blood, isolated PBMCs, or DNA extracted from either sample type. The chain couples TRBV10-3 to TRBJ2-3; 10 middle bases align to TRBD1. Sequenced material: peripheral blood. The sequence was obtained from a woman aged 50 to 65 with COVID-19, enrolled during active disease. The nucleotide sequence reads as follows: TGTGCCATCAGGCCGGACAGGGGGATCGGAGATACGCAGTATTTT. Translated, this is CAIRPDRGIGDTQYF.